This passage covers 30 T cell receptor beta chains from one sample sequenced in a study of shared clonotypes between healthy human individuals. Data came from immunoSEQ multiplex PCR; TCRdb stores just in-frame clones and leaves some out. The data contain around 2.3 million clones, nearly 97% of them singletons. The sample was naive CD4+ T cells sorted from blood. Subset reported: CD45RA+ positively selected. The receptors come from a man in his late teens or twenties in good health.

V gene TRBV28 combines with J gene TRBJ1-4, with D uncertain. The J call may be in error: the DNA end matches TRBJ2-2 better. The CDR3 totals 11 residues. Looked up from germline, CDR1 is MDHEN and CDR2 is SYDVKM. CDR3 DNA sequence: TGTGCCAGCAGTTTGAGTGAGGAGCTGTTTTTT. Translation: CASSLSEELFF.

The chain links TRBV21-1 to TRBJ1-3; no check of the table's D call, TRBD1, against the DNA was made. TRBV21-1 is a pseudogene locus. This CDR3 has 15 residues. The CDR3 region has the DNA TGTGCCAGCAGCGGGTACAGGGGGCACGGAAACACCATATATTTT. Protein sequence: CASSGYRGHGNTIYF.

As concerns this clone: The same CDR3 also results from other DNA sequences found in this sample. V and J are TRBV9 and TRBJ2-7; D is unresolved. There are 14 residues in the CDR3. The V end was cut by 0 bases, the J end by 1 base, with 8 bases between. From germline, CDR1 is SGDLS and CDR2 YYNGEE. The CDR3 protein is CASSVDGLSYEQYF. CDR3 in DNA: TGTGCCAGCAGCGTAGACGGGCTTTCCTACGAGCAGTACTTC.

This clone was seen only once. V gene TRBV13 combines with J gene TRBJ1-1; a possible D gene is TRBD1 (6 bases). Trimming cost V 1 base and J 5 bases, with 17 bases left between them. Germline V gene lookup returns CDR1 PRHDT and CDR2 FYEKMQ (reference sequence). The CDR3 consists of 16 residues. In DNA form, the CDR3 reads TGTGCCAGCAGCTTAGAGTTTCCAGGGGAGGCAACTGAAGCTTTCTTT. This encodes CASSLEFPGEATEAFF.

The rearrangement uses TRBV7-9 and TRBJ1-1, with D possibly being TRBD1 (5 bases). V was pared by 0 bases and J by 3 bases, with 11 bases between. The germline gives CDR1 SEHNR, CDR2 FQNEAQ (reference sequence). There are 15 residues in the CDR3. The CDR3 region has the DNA TGTGCCAGCAGCTTAGCGGGGGGAGTTCACACTGAAGCTTTCTTT. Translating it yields CASSLAGGVHTEAFF.

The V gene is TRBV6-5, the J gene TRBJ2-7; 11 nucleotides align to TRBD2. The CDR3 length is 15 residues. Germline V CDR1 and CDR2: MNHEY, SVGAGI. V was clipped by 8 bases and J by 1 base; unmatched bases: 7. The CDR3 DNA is TGTGCCAGCGCGACCGGGACTAGCGGTTCCTACGAGCAGTACTTC. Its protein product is CASATGTSGSYEQYF.

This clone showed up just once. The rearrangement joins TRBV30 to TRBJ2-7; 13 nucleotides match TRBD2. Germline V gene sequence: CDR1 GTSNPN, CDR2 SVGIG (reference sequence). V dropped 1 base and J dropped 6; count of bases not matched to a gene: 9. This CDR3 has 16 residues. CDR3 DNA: TGTGCCTGGAGTGCCCGGTGGACTAGCGGGAGTCCCGAGCAGTACTTC. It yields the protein CAWSARWTSGSPEQYF.

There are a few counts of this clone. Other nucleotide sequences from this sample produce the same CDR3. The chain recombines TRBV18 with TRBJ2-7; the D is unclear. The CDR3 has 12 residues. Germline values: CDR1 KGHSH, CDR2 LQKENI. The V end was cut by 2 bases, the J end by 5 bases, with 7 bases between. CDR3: CASSPGVDEQYF. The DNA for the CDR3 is TGTGCCAGCTCACCAGGGGTCGACGAGCAGTACTTC.

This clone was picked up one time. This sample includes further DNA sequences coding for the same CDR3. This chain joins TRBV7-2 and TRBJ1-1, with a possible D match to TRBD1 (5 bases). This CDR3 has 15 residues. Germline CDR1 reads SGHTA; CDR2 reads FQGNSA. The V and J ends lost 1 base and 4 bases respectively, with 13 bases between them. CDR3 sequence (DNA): TGTGCCAGCAGCTTAGTAGGAGGGGCAGGCACTGAAGCTTTCTTT. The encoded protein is CASSLVGGAGTEAFF.

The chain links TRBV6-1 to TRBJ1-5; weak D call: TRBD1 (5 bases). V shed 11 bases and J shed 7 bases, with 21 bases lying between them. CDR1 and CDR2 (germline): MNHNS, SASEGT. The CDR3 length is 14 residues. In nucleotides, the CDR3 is TGTGCCTCCGAGGTGGCAGGGAATGACCAGCCCCAGCATTTT. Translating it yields CASEVAGNDQPQHF.

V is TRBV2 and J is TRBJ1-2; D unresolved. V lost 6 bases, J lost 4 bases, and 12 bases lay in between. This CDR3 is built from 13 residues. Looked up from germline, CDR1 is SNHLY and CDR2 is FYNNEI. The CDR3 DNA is TGTGCCAGCAGACCATATCTGTCCTATGGCTACACCTTC. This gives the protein CASRPYLSYGYTF.

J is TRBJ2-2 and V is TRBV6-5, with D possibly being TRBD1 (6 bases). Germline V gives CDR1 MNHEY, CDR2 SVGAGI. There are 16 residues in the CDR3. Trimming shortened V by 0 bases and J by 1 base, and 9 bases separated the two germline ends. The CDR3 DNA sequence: TGTGCCAGCAGTTACTCGCCACAGGGGAACACCGGGGAGCTGTTTTTT. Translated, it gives CASSYSPQGNTGELFF.

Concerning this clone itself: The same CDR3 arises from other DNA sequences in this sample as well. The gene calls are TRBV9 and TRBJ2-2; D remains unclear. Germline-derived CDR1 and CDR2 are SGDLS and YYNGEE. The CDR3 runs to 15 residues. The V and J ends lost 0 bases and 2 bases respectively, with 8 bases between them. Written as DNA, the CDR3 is TGTGCCAGCAGCGTAGATGGCTACAACACCGGGGAGCTGTTTTTT. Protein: CASSVDGYNTGELFF.

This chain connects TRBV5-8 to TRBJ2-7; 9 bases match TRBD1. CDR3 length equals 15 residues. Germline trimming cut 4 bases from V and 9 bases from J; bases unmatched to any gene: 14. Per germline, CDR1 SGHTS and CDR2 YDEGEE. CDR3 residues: CASSPRDREGDGQYF. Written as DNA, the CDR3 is TGTGCCAGCAGCCCTAGGGACAGGGAGGGAGATGGGCAGTACTTC.

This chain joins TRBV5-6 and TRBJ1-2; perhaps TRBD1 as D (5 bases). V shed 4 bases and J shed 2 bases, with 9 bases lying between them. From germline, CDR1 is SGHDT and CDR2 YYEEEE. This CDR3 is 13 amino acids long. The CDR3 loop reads CASSNAGNYGYTF. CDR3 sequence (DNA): TGTGCCAGCAGCAATGCAGGGAACTATGGCTACACCTTC.

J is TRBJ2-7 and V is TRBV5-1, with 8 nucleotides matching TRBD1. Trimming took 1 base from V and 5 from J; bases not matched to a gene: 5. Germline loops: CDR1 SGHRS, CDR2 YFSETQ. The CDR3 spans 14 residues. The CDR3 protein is CASSLNRGSNEQYF. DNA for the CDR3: TGCGCCAGCAGCTTGAACAGGGGGAGCAACGAGCAGTACTTC.

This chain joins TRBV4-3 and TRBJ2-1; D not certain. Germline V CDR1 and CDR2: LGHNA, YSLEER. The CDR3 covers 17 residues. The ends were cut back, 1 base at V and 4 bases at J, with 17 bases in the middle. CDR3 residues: CASSQVSLSATYNEQFF. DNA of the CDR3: TGCGCCAGCAGCCAAGTGTCGTTAAGCGCTACTTACAATGAGCAGTTCTTC.

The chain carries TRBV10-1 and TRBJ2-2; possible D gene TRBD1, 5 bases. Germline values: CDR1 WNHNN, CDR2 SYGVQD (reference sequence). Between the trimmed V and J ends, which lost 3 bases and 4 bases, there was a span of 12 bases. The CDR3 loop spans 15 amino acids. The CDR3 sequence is CASSERGASTGELFF. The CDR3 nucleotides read TGCGCCAGCAGTGAACGTGGGGCAAGCACCGGGGAGCTGTTTTTT.

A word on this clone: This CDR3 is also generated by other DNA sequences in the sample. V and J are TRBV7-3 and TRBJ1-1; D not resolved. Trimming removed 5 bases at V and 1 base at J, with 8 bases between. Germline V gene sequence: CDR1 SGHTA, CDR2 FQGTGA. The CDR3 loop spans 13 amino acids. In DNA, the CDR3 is TGTGCCAGCAGCCTGTGGGAGAACACTGAAGCTTTCTTT. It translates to CASSLWENTEAFF.

In DNA, the CDR3 is TGCAGCGTCCCACGGCCGGACAGGGCTATCACAGATACGCAGTATTTT. Amino acid sequence: CSVPRPDRAITDTQYF. The chain uses TRBV29-1 and TRBJ2-3; TRBD1 matches 8 bases. This CDR3 is 16 amino acids long. Germline CDR1 and CDR2: SQVTM and ANQGSEA. The V and J ends lost 6 bases and 2 bases, in that order; junction bases with no gene match: 13.

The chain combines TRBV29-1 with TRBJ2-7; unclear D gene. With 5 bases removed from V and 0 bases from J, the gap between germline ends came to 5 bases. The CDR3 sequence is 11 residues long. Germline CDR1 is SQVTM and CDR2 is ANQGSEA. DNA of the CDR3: TGCAGCGTTTTAATCTCCTACGAGCAGTACTTC. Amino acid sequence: CSVLISYEQYF.

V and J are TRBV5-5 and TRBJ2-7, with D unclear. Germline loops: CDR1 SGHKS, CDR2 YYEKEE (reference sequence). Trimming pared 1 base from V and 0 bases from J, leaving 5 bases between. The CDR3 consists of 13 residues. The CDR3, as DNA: TGTGCCAGCAGCTTGAGCAGCTCCTACGAGCAGTACTTC. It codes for CASSLSSSYEQYF.

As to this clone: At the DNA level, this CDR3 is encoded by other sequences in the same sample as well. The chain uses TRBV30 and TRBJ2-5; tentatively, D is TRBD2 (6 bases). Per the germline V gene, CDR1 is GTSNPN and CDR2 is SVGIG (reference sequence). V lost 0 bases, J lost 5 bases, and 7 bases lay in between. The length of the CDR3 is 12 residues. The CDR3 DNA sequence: TGTGCCTGGAGTGTCGGAGGGGAGACCCAGTACTTC. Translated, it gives CAWSVGGETQYF.

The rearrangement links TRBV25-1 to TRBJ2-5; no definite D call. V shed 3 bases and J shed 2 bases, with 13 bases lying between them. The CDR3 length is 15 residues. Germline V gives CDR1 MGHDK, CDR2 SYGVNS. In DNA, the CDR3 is TGTGCCAGCAGTGAGTCCAACCCAAGTCAAGAGACCCAGTACTTC. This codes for CASSESNPSQETQYF.

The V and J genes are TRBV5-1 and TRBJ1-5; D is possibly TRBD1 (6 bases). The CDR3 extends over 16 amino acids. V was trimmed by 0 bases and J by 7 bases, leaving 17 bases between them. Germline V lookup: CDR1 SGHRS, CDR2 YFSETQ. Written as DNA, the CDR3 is TGCGCCAGCAGCTTGGACGCGCAGGGGAGCGGACAGCCCCAGCATTTT. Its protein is CASSLDAQGSGQPQHF.

CDR3 nucleotide sequence: TGCGCCAGCAGCCAAGCTAATTTTTATTCCTACGAGCAGTACTTC. It yields the protein CASSQANFYSYEQYF. The chain employs TRBV4-1 and TRBJ2-7; no clear D gene. This CDR3 has 15 residues. Deletions cut 1 base from V and 1 base from J, with 11 bases between. CDR1 is MGHRA, CDR2 YSYEKL, per germline.

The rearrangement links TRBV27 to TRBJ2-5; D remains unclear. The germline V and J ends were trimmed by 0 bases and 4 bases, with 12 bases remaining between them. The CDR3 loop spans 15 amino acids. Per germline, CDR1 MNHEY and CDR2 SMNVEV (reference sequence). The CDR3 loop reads CASSLSLYPRETQYF. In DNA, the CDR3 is TGTGCCAGCAGTTTATCGTTGTACCCCAGAGAGACCCAGTACTTC.

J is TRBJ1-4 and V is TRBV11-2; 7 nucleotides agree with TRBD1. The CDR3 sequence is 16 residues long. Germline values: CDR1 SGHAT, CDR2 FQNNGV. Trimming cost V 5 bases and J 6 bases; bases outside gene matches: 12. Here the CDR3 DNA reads TGTGCCAGCAGCGAGAAGACAGGGAGAATGTATGAAAAACTGTTTTTT. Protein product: CASSEKTGRMYEKLFF.

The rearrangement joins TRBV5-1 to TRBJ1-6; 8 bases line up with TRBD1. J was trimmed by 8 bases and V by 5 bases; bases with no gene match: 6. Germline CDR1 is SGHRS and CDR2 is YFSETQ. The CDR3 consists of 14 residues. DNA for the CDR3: TGCGCCAGCAGGGCTGCGACAGGGGATTCACCCCTCCACTTT. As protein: CASRAATGDSPLHF.

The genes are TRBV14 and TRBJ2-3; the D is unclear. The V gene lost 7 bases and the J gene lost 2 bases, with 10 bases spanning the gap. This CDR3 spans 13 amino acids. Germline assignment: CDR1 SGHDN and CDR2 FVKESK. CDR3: CASTSRATDTQYF. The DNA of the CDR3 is TGTGCCAGCACCTCCCGGGCCACAGATACGCAGTATTTT.